The clone carrying this T cell receptor beta chain appeared many times. Its matching antigen is unknown. This entry belongs to a study of regulatory T cells in long-lasting Graves disease. As for time point: persistent/refractory GD, antithyroid drugs over 5 years with positive TRAb. TCR sequences were obtained from RNA taken from PBMCs. Study-wide results and caveats: It was possible that the small sample size reduced accuracy.

This CDR3 contains 16 residues. Germline CDR1 LNHDA, CDR2 SQIVND (reference sequence). Trimming stripped 1 base from V and 5 bases from J, with 17 bases between. To make TCR beta libraries, researchers used iRepertoire HTBI primers and Arm-PCR of CDR3 regions. TCRdb used MiXCR to reprocess the multiplex PCR reads, holding one entry per CDR3 protein. The top ten hold roughly 6.9% of the sample, which has over 450,000 distinct CDR3 sequences, roughly 21% seen once. The receptor was isolated from a female donor with Graves disease. The chain combines TRBV19 with TRBJ2-5, with a weak D call TRBD2 (6 bases). The sample here was peripheral blood mononuclear cells (PBMCs), taken when the disease was refractory, from a patient treated with antithyroid drugs. CDR3 in DNA: TGTGCCAGTAGTATAGTAGCAGGGACGCTAGCGGAGACCCAGTACTTC. It translates to CASSIVAGTLAETQYF.